This TCR beta chain was documented in a study of OX40 agonist ivuxolimab in advanced cancers. Across the whole study: The dose-escalation cohort was about 87% male, with a mean age of 60 years, ranging roughly 23 to 90. Eligibility rules accepted prior anti-PD-1, anti-PD-L1 or anti-CTLA-4 therapy, and over 35% had some.

V shed 4 bases, J shed 7 bases, and the junction held 7 bases outside the gene matches. The CDR3 has 16 amino acids. Germline V gene lookup returns CDR1 SGDLS and CDR2 YYNGEE. Repertoires were generated with immunoSEQ multiplex PCR, while TCRdb's copy carries only in-frame clones and drops some. Of some 140,000 clones in the sample, around 93% were seen once. For this clone: Its matching antigen is unknown.

Study observations and caveats: Researchers did not determine the expanded peripheral T cells' antigen specificity.

This chain links TRBV9 with TRBJ1-6, with TRBD1 matching over 11 bases. The origin of this receptor is an adult with an advanced solid tumor such as melanoma, head and neck, liver or kidney cancer. The sequences come from CD4+ or CD8+ T cells sorted from blood, collected in a trial of the OX40 agonist ivuxolimab. The DNA of the CDR3 is TGTGCCAGCAGCCCAAGGACAGGGGGCAGGAATTCACCCCTCCACTTT. Residues: CASSPRTGGRNSPLHF.